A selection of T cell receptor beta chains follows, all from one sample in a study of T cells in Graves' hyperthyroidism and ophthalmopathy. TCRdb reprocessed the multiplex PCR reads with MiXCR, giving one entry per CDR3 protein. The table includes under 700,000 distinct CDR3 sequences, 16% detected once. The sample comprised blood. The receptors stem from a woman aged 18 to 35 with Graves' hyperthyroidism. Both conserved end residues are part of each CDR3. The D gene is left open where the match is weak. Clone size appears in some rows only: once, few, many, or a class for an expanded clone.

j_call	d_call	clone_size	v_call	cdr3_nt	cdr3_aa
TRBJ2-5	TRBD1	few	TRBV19	TGTGCCAGTAGATCTGACAGGGGCCTGGAGACCCAGTACTTC	CASRSDRGLETQYF
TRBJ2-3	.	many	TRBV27	TGTGCCAGCAGCCAACCGACTAGTTTCACAGATACGCAGTATTTT	CASSQPTSFTDTQYF
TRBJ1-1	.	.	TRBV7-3	TGTGCCAGCTCCTATCTTATGAACACTGAAGCTTTCTTT	CASSYLMNTEAFF
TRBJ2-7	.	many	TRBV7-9	TGTGCCAGCAGCTTAGGACGGATCTACGAGCAGTACTTC	CASSLGRIYEQYF
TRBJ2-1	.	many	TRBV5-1	TGCGCCAGCAGGTTACTAGGCGGCAATGAGCAGTTCTTC	CASRLLGGNEQFF
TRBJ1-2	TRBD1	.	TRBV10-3	TGTGCCATCAGTAAGCGACAGGGAGAAATTAGCTATGGCTACACCTTC	CAISKRQGEISYGYTF
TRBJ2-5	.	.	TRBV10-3	TGTGCCATCAGTGTAAGTCGGGATGAGACCCAGTACTTC	CAISVSRDETQYF
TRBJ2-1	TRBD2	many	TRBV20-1	TGCAGTGCGCCAACCCGGACTAGTCCTAACAATGAGCAGTTCTTC	CSAPTRTSPNNEQFF
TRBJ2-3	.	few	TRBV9	TGTGCCAGCAGCGACCCCATAGATACGCAGTATTTT	CASSDPIDTQYF
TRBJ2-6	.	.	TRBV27	TGTGCCAGCAGTCCAGGTGTAGTTGGGGCCAACGTCCTGACTTTC	CASSPGVVGANVLTF
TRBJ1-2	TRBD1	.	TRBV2	TGTGCCAGCAGTGTGGACAGGGCTAACTATGGCTACACCTTC	CASSVDRANYGYTF
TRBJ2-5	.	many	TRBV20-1	TGCAGTGCTACCCCTCAAGAGACCCAGTACTTC	CSATPQETQYF
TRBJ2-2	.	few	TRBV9	TGTGCCAGCAGCGTAGTAGCGGCGAACACCGGGGAGCTGTTTTTT	CASSVVAANTGELFF
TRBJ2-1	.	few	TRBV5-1	TGCGCCAGCAGCTTGCCCGCTGCTCCTGCTAACAATGAGCAGTTCTTC	CASSLPAAPANNEQFF
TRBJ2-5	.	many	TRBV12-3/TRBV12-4	TGTGCCAGCAGTTCAAGTCAGGGAGAGACCCAGTACTTC	CASSSSQGETQYF
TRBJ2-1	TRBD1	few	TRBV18	TGTGCCAGCTCGCCTCGGGGCCCCGGACAGGGTTACAATGAGCAGTTCTTC	CASSPRGPGQGYNEQFF
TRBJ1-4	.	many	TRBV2	TGTGCCAGCAGTGACAGGGGAAGGCAACTGTTTTTT	CASSDRGRQLFF
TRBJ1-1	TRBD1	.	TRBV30	TGTGCCTGGATCTTCTCCCGGACAGGTTTCAGAGTGAACACTGAAGCTTTCTTT	CAWIFSRTGFRVNTEAFF
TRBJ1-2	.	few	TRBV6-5	TGTGCCAGCAGTTACTCCCCGACAGCCTCCTATGGCTACACCTTC	CASSYSPTASYGYTF
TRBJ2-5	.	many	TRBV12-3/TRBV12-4	TGTGCCAGCAGCTTCCGTGGAGAGACCCAGTACTTC	CASSFRGETQYF
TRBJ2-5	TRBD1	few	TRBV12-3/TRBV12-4	TGTGCCAGCAGTAGCCGGGACAGGGTTCGAGAGACCCAGTACTTC	CASSSRDRVRETQYF
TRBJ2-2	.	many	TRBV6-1	TGTGCCAGCAGTGAAGTTTTTAACACCGGGGAGCTGTTTTTT	CASSEVFNTGELFF
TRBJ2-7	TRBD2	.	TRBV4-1	TGCGCCAGCAGCCAGCCGACTAGCGGCGAGCAGTACTTC	CASSQPTSGEQYF
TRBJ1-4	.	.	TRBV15	TGTGCCACCAGCAAGAACAGCCCAAATGAAAAACTGTTTTTT	CATSKNSPNEKLFF
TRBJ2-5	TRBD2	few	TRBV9	TGTGCCAGCAGCGGTCACGGGGCTAGCGGGCTGCAAGAGACCCAGTACTTC	CASSGHGASGLQETQYF
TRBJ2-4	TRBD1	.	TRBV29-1	TGCAGCGTTGCAGGGGGCGCCCCCAAAAACATTCAGTACTTC	CSVAGGAPKNIQYF
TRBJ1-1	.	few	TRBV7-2	TGTGCCAGCAGCCTAGACGCAGTGTTGTATACTGAAGCTTTCTTT	CASSLDAVLYTEAFF
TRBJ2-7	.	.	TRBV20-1	TGCAGTGCTTCCTTTTCGCAGTGGGGGGGCCTAGGGGAGCAGTACTTC	CSASFSQWGGLGEQYF
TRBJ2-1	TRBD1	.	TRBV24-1	TGTGCCACCAGTGACCCGGGACAGGTCTCCTACAATGAGCAGTTCTTC	CATSDPGQVSYNEQFF
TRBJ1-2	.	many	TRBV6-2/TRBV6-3	TGTGCCAGCAGCACCATGGGTGGCTACACCTTC	CASSTMGGYTF
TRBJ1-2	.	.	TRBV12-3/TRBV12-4	TGTGCCAGCAGTTTAGCCTGGGCTGGGGACTATGGCTACACCTTC	CASSLAWAGDYGYTF
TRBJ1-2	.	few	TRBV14	TGTGCCAGCAGCCAGCTTAAGTTCTATGGCTACACCTTC	CASSQLKFYGYTF